These 9 T cell receptor beta chains share one sample of origin, sequenced in a study of blood T cells in healthy people across ages. Combining a sample-barcoded 5' primer with a J-beta primer mix, a second PCR ran for roughly 7 to 12 cycles. TCRdb redid the calling of the 5' RACE reads with MiXCR, one entry per CDR3 protein. The repertoire holds just over 1 million distinct CDR3 sequences, with 40% to 45% as singletons. The sequencing input was blood. The receptors shown here come from a woman in her fifties or sixties in good health.

This clonotype was seen only a few times. The chain has TRBV27 and TRBJ2-7; 8 positions match TRBD1. The junction had 8 bases not matched to a gene; V was cut back by 9 bases and J by 4 bases. CDR3 size: 13 residues. Germline lookup yields CDR1 MNHEY and CDR2 SMNVEV (reference sequence). DNA of the CDR3: TGTGCCAGTCGGGTGGGACAGGTGTACGAGCAGTACTTC. Translating gives CASRVGQVYEQYF.

This clonotype was recorded once. Sequence at one end of the junction differs from germline and may be a read error. The chain recombines TRBV10-2 with TRBJ2-3; no definite D call. The CDR3 has 12 residues. Germline CDR1 reads WSHSY; CDR2 reads SAAADI. In nucleotides, the CDR3 is TGCGCCAGCAGCGGCAATCAGATAACGCGGTATTTT. Translating gives CASSGNQITRYF.

The DNA for the CDR3 is TGTGCCAGTAAACCGGGACAGGGCTTGGGCGAGCAGTACTTC. This translates into CASKPGQGLGEQYF. V gene TRBV28 combines with J gene TRBJ2-5; TRBD1 aligns across 9 bases. The J call is uncertain, as TRBJ2-7 better fits the DNA end. The CDR3 length is 14 residues. Germline-derived CDR1 and CDR2 are MDHEN and SYDVKM.

This clonotype was seen at least ten times. V is TRBV10-3 and J is TRBJ2-5; 8 bases fit TRBD2. V dropped 7 bases and J dropped 4; count of bases not matched to a gene: 11. CDR1 is ENHRY, CDR2 SYGVKD, per germline. This CDR3 spans 15 amino acids. Here the CDR3 reads CAITAGGNSPETQYF. In DNA, the CDR3 is TGTGCCATCACGGCGGGAGGTAATAGTCCAGAGACCCAGTACTTC.

The rearrangement joins TRBV7-9 to TRBJ1-2, with unresolved D. The CDR3 sequence is 14 residues long. Trimming shortened V by 6 bases and J by 0 bases, and 11 bases separated the two germline ends. The V gene's germline CDR1 is SEHNR and CDR2 FQNEAQ (reference sequence). CDR3: CASRGNMANYGYTF. In DNA form, the CDR3 reads TGTGCCAGCAGGGGGAATATGGCTAACTATGGCTACACCTTC.

This clonotype was detected ten times or more. The gene calls are TRBV29-1 and TRBJ1-4; no clear D. Trimming stripped 4 bases from V and 7 bases from J, with 16 bases between. This CDR3 comprises 14 residues. Germline V gene data show CDR1 as SQVTM and CDR2 as ANQGSEA. CDR3 in amino acids: CSVAQEAIGEKLFF. CDR3 nucleotide sequence: TGCAGCGTTGCGCAGGAGGCTATAGGTGAAAAACTGTTTTTT. Complete variable domain (other parts from reference TRBV29-1 and TRBJ1-4): SAVISQKPSRDICQRGTSLTIQCQVDSQVTMMFWYRQQPGQSLTLIATANQGSEATYESGFVIDKFPISRPNLTFSTLTVSNMSPEDSSIYLCSVAQEAIGEKLFFGSGTQLSVL.

The V and J genes are TRBV12-2 and TRBJ2-2; whether TRBD2, the table's D call, matches the DNA was not checked. TRBV12-2 is a known pseudogene. The CDR3 totals 15 residues. CDR3 in amino acids: CASRFNRTSAGELFF. The DNA of the CDR3 is TGTGCAAGTCGCTTTAACAGGACTAGCGCCGGGGAGCTGTTTTTT.

This clonotype has a single count. The CDR3 reads CASRMAGANVLTF. The CDR3 region has the DNA TGCGCCAGCAGGATGGCGGGGGCCAACGTCCTGACTTTC. This sequence joins TRBV5-1 and TRBJ2-6; D gene ambiguous. V was pared by 5 bases and J by 4 bases, with 7 bases between. The CDR3 spans 13 residues. The germline gives CDR1 SGHRS, CDR2 YFSETQ.

Comment on this clonotype: The junction departs from germline at one end; a sequencing error may be responsible. The chain recombines TRBV6-2 or TRBV6-3 with TRBJ2-7; tentative D call: TRBD2 (7 bases). CDR3 length: 17 amino acids. Germline values: CDR1 MNHEY, CDR2 SVGEGT. The CDR3 region has the DNA TGTGTCAGCAGTTACCCCATTGGGGGCGGGAGCCCTTACGAGCAGTACTTC. It translates to CVSSYPIGGGSPYEQYF.